This TCR beta chain was sequenced for a study of blood T cell repertoires in COVID-19. Study in general: Material from acute and convalescent COVID-19 was sourced from the United States, Italy and Spain. PBMCs, B-cell-depleted T cells, or T cells provided the cDNA or gDNA that made up the material.

The CDR3 covers 14 residues. The V end was cut by 0 bases, the J end by 5 bases, with 8 bases between. CDR1 is LNHNV and CDR2 is YYDKDF in the germline V gene (reference sequence). TCRdb's copy holds only in-frame clones and misses some; the assay was immunoSEQ multiplex PCR. The sample has under 150,000 clones, roughly 87% seen once. This chain connects TRBV15 to TRBJ1-5, with TRBD1 as a possible D gene (5 bases). The receptor was derived from a man at least 80 years old with acute or convalescent COVID-19. Material for sequencing was peripheral blood. The CDR3 DNA reads TGTGCCACCAGCAGAGACGCAGGGTATCAGCCCCAGCATTTT. Protein product: CATSRDAGYQPQHF.